Listed below are T cell receptor beta chains from one sample, sequenced in a study of cytomegalovirus exposure and HLA in healthy donors. The table came from immunoSEQ multiplex PCR; TCRdb's copy has only in-frame clones and leaves some out. This table has 150,000 to 180,000 clones, more than 75% appearing once. Sequences were obtained from PBMCs. These receptors all come from a man aged 25 to 40 in good health and CMV-seropositive. CDR3s include the opening cysteine and the closing phenylalanine or tryptophan. The D gene is left open where the match is weak. Clone size is shown for a subset of rows, as once, few, many or a class of expanded clone.

j_gene: TRBJ2-1; d_gene: .; v_gene: TRBV29-1; abundance: .; CDR3aa: CSAPSSYNEQFF; CDR3nt: TGCAGCGCTCCTAGCTCCTACAATGAGCAGTTCTTC
j_gene: TRBJ2-3; d_gene: TRBD1; v_gene: TRBV10-1; abundance: once; CDR3aa: CASSPRDRSPQYF; CDR3nt: TGCGCCAGCAGCCCCCGGGACAGAAGTCCGCAGTATTTT
j_gene: TRBJ2-2; d_gene: .; v_gene: TRBV19; abundance: .; CDR3aa: CASSIERGNTGELFF; CDR3nt: TGTGCCAGTAGTATAGAGCGGGGGAACACCGGGGAGCTGTTTTTT
j_gene: TRBJ1-2; d_gene: .; v_gene: TRBV7-8; abundance: few; CDR3aa: CASSSSTANYGYTF; CDR3nt: TGTGCCAGCAGCTCTTCGACAGCTAACTATGGCTACACCTTC
j_gene: TRBJ2-7; d_gene: .; v_gene: TRBV5-1; abundance: .; CDR3aa: CASSPDSAEQYF; CDR3nt: TGCGCCAGCAGCCCCGACAGCGCCGAGCAGTACTTC
j_gene: TRBJ2-7; d_gene: TRBD1; v_gene: TRBV29-1; abundance: .; CDR3aa: CSVFPGQDTYEQYF; CDR3nt: TGCAGCGTTTTTCCAGGACAGGACACCTACGAGCAGTACTTC
j_gene: TRBJ2-2; d_gene: TRBD1; v_gene: TRBV7-2; abundance: .; CDR3aa: CASNDRGDTGELFF; CDR3nt: TGTGCCAGCAATGACAGGGGGGACACCGGGGAGCTGTTTTTT
j_gene: TRBJ2-1; d_gene: .; v_gene: TRBV5-8; abundance: .; CDR3aa: CASSLGVNSYNEQFF; CDR3nt: TGTGCCAGCAGCTTGGGCGTAAACTCCTACAATGAGCAGTTCTTC
j_gene: TRBJ1-4; d_gene: TRBD1; v_gene: TRBV6-6; abundance: once; CDR3aa: CASSYSKGGPNEKLFF; CDR3nt: TGTGCCAGCAGTTACTCAAAAGGGGGCCCTAATGAAAAACTGTTTTTT
j_gene: TRBJ2-7; d_gene: .; v_gene: TRBV7-2; abundance: .; CDR3aa: CASSLSGTNYEQYF; CDR3nt: TGTGCCAGCAGCTTAAGCGGGACAAACTACGAGCAGTACTTC
j_gene: TRBJ2-5; d_gene: TRBD2; v_gene: TRBV7-2; abundance: .; CDR3aa: CASSWGGKETQYF; CDR3nt: TGTGCCAGCAGCTGGGGGGGGAAAGAGACCCAGTACTTC
j_gene: TRBJ2-2; d_gene: .; v_gene: TRBV28; abundance: .; CDR3aa: CAVASLTGELFF; CDR3nt: TGTGCGGTGGCTAGTCTCACCGGGGAGCTGTTTTTT
j_gene: TRBJ1-4; d_gene: .; v_gene: TRBV28; abundance: .; CDR3aa: CASSLPPLWEGSQTNEKLFF; CDR3nt: TGTGCCAGCAGTTTACCCCCCCTCTGGGAGGGGAGTCAAACGAATGAAAAACTGTTTTTT
j_gene: TRBJ1-1; d_gene: .; v_gene: TRBV19; abundance: .; CDR3aa: CASSMAARNTEAFF; CDR3nt: TGTGCCAGTAGTATGGCGGCACGCAACACTGAAGCTTTCTTT
j_gene: TRBJ1-3; d_gene: .; v_gene: TRBV4-2; abundance: .; CDR3aa: CASSQIPVEGNTIYF; CDR3nt: TGTGCCAGCAGCCAAATACCGGTAGAAGGAAACACCATATATTTT
j_gene: TRBJ1-2; d_gene: .; v_gene: TRBV19; abundance: .; CDR3aa: CATSPGQGPLNRRYTF; CDR3nt: TGTGCCACATCCCCGGGACAAGGACCTCTCAACCGGCGCTACACCTTC
j_gene: TRBJ1-5; d_gene: .; v_gene: TRBV2; abundance: .; CDR3aa: CASSGGGRNQPQHF; CDR3nt: TGTGCCAGCAGCGGCGGGGGTCGCAATCAGCCCCAGCATTTT
j_gene: TRBJ2-7; d_gene: TRBD2; v_gene: TRBV5-1; abundance: .; CDR3aa: CASSLASGRPYEQYF; CDR3nt: TGCGCCAGCAGCTTGGCTAGCGGGAGGCCCTACGAGCAGTACTTC
j_gene: TRBJ2-7; d_gene: .; v_gene: TRBV6-5; abundance: .; CDR3aa: CASSPPGGYEQYF; CDR3nt: TGTGCCAGCAGCCCTCCCGGAGGTTACGAGCAGTACTTC
j_gene: TRBJ2-1; d_gene: .; v_gene: TRBV27; abundance: .; CDR3aa: CASSLLAERGDEQFF; CDR3nt: TGTGCCAGCAGTTTACTAGCTGAACGTGGGGATGAGCAGTTCTTC
j_gene: TRBJ1-2; d_gene: TRBD1; v_gene: TRBV18; abundance: .; CDR3aa: CASSPLDRERGYTF; CDR3nt: TGTGCCAGCTCACCACTAGACAGGGAGCGGGGCTACACCTTC
j_gene: TRBJ1-1; d_gene: .; v_gene: TRBV5-1; abundance: .; CDR3aa: CASSQSGYTEAFF; CDR3nt: TGCGCCAGCAGTCAGTCGGGGTACACTGAAGCTTTCTTT
j_gene: TRBJ2-1; d_gene: .; v_gene: TRBV11-2; abundance: .; CDR3aa: CASSLNAVTHNEQFF; CDR3nt: TGTGCCAGCAGCTTAAACGCAGTAACGCACAATGAGCAGTTCTTC
j_gene: TRBJ1-2; d_gene: .; v_gene: TRBV10-3; abundance: .; CDR3aa: CAISEFRGRGRGGYGYTF; CDR3nt: TGTGCCATCAGTGAGTTCCGTGGCAGGGGACGGGGCGGCTATGGCTACACCTTC
j_gene: TRBJ2-7; d_gene: TRBD1; v_gene: TRBV7-9; abundance: .; CDR3aa: CASSLQGVYEQYF; CDR3nt: TGTGCCAGCAGCTTGCAGGGGGTCTACGAGCAGTACTTC
j_gene: TRBJ2-1; d_gene: TRBD2; v_gene: TRBV28; abundance: .; CDR3aa: CASSPPSAGVYNEQFF; CDR3nt: TGTGCCAGCAGCCCCCCCTCCGCGGGAGTTTACAATGAGCAGTTCTTC
j_gene: TRBJ1-3; d_gene: .; v_gene: TRBV7-9; abundance: .; CDR3aa: CASSPGESGNTIYF; CDR3nt: TGTGCCAGCAGCCCCGGGGAGTCGGGAAACACCATATATTTT
j_gene: TRBJ2-1; d_gene: TRBD2; v_gene: TRBV7-3; abundance: .; CDR3aa: CASSLRLAEPDNEQFF; CDR3nt: TGTGCCAGCAGCTTAAGGCTAGCGGAGCCAGACAATGAGCAGTTCTTC
j_gene: TRBJ2-2; d_gene: .; v_gene: TRBV9; abundance: .; CDR3aa: CASSGRDIYPGELFF; CDR3nt: TGTGCCAGCAGCGGACGGGACATCTACCCCGGGGAGCTGTTTTTT
j_gene: TRBJ2-7; d_gene: TRBD1; v_gene: TRBV7-9; abundance: .; CDR3aa: CASSFYRDRGREQYF; CDR3nt: TGTGCCAGCAGCTTTTACCGGGACAGGGGGCGCGAGCAGTACTTC
j_gene: TRBJ2-2; d_gene: .; v_gene: TRBV2; abundance: .; CDR3aa: CASSAPSANTGELFF; CDR3nt: TGTGCCAGCAGTGCTCCTAGCGCGAACACCGGGGAGCTGTTTTTT
j_gene: TRBJ2-7; d_gene: .; v_gene: TRBV28; abundance: .; CDR3aa: CASSSPGAWYEQYF; CDR3nt: TGTGCCAGCAGTTCCCCGGGAGCTTGGTACGAGCAGTACTTC
j_gene: TRBJ2-2; d_gene: TRBD1; v_gene: TRBV9; abundance: .; CDR3aa: CASSLRQGAGELFF; CDR3nt: TGTGCCAGCAGCCTCCGACAGGGGGCCGGGGAGCTGTTTTTT
j_gene: TRBJ1-5; d_gene: TRBD1; v_gene: TRBV15; abundance: .; CDR3aa: CATSEEGGMNQPQHF; CDR3nt: TGTGCCACCTCAGAGGAAGGGGGCATGAATCAGCCCCAGCATTTT
j_gene: TRBJ2-7; d_gene: .; v_gene: TRBV5-4; abundance: few; CDR3aa: CASSLGQNPYEQYF; CDR3nt: TGTGCCAGCAGCTTGGGACAGAATCCCTACGAGCAGTACTTC
j_gene: TRBJ2-2; d_gene: TRBD1; v_gene: TRBV6-5; abundance: .; CDR3aa: CASSSPGGTGELFF; CDR3nt: TGTGCCAGCAGTTCCCCAGGGGGTACCGGGGAGCTGTTTTTT
j_gene: TRBJ1-1; d_gene: .; v_gene: TRBV7-2; abundance: .; CDR3aa: CASSLLAGTEAFF; CDR3nt: TGTGCCAGCAGCTTATTAGCGGGGACTGAAGCTTTCTTT
j_gene: TRBJ2-7; d_gene: TRBD2; v_gene: TRBV15; abundance: .; CDR3aa: CATSRSSSGRLYEQYF; CDR3nt: TGTGCCACCAGCAGATCCTCTAGCGGGAGGTTATACGAGCAGTACTTC
j_gene: TRBJ2-7; d_gene: TRBD1; v_gene: TRBV7-9; abundance: .; CDR3aa: CASSGQGDRGHGEQYF; CDR3nt: TGTGCCAGCAGCGGACAAGGGGACAGGGGGCACGGCGAGCAGTACTTC
j_gene: TRBJ2-6; d_gene: TRBD1; v_gene: TRBV5-4; abundance: .; CDR3aa: CASSSRQGALSGANVLTF; CDR3nt: TGTGCCAGCAGCTCCAGACAGGGGGCGCTTTCTGGGGCCAACGTCCTGACTTTC
j_gene: TRBJ2-7; d_gene: .; v_gene: TRBV14; abundance: .; CDR3aa: CASSQVGYEQYF; CDR3nt: TGTGCCAGCAGCCAGGTCGGCTACGAGCAGTACTTC
j_gene: TRBJ2-3; d_gene: TRBD1; v_gene: TRBV5-5; abundance: .; CDR3aa: CATGQGSDTQYF; CDR3nt: TGTGCCACCGGACAGGGTTCAGATACGCAGTATTTT
j_gene: TRBJ2-7; d_gene: TRBD1; v_gene: TRBV29-1; abundance: .; CDR3aa: CSVGDRDEQYF; CDR3nt: TGCAGCGTCGGGGACAGGGACGAGCAGTACTTC
j_gene: TRBJ2-7; d_gene: TRBD1; v_gene: TRBV7-2; abundance: .; CDR3aa: CASSFRGPPYEQYF; CDR3nt: TGTGCCAGCAGCTTCAGGGGGCCCCCCTACGAGCAGTACTTC
j_gene: TRBJ2-7; d_gene: TRBD1; v_gene: TRBV11-2; abundance: few; CDR3aa: CASRSGQESYEQYF; CDR3nt: TGTGCCAGCAGGTCGGGACAGGAGTCCTACGAGCAGTACTTC
j_gene: TRBJ2-7; d_gene: TRBD1; v_gene: TRBV5-6; abundance: .; CDR3aa: CASSPAGQGLYEQYF; CDR3nt: TGTGCCAGCAGCCCGGCGGGACAGGGTCTCTACGAGCAGTACTTC
j_gene: TRBJ2-2; d_gene: .; v_gene: TRBV6-4; abundance: few; CDR3aa: CASSDKGTGELFF; CDR3nt: TGTGCCAGCAGTGACAAGGGGACCGGGGAGCTGTTTTTT
j_gene: TRBJ2-7; d_gene: TRBD2; v_gene: TRBV7-8; abundance: .; CDR3aa: CASSFRVASGYEAREQYF; CDR3nt: TGTGCCAGCAGCTTTAGGGTGGCTAGCGGGTATGAGGCTCGCGAGCAGTACTTC
j_gene: TRBJ1-4; d_gene: TRBD1; v_gene: TRBV6-1; abundance: .; CDR3aa: CASSVDRVNEKLFF; CDR3nt: TGTGCCAGCAGTGTCGACAGGGTTAATGAAAAACTGTTTTTT
j_gene: TRBJ1-5; d_gene: .; v_gene: TRBV6-1; abundance: .; CDR3aa: CASSEAGTRGNQPQHF; CDR3nt: TGTGCCAGCAGTGAAGCTGGGACACGTGGCAATCAGCCCCAGCATTTT
j_gene: TRBJ2-7; d_gene: TRBD2; v_gene: TRBV5-1; abundance: once; CDR3aa: CASSIAGGPNEQYF; CDR3nt: TGCGCCAGCAGCATAGCGGGAGGGCCCAACGAGCAGTACTTC
j_gene: TRBJ1-6; d_gene: .; v_gene: TRBV7-2; abundance: .; CDR3aa: CASSPQAGTYNSPLHF; CDR3nt: TGTGCCAGCAGCCCCCAAGCCGGGACCTATAATTCACCCCTCCACTTT
j_gene: TRBJ2-1; d_gene: .; v_gene: TRBV10-1; abundance: .; CDR3aa: CASSSGAGTVNEQFF; CDR3nt: TGCGCCAGCAGTTCCGGGGCAGGGACTGTAAATGAGCAGTTCTTC
j_gene: TRBJ2-3; d_gene: .; v_gene: TRBV9; abundance: .; CDR3aa: CASSVAGADTDTQYF; CDR3nt: TGTGCCAGCAGCGTAGCAGGGGCCGACACAGATACGCAGTATTTT
j_gene: TRBJ2-7; d_gene: .; v_gene: TRBV2; abundance: few; CDR3aa: CASSIELDSYEQYF; CDR3nt: TGTGCCAGCAGTATAGAACTAGACTCCTACGAGCAGTACTTC
j_gene: TRBJ1-2; d_gene: .; v_gene: TRBV6-1; abundance: .; CDR3aa: CASSDSPAGLNYGYTF; CDR3nt: TGTGCCAGCAGTGATTCCCCCGCAGGGTTGAACTATGGCTACACCTTC
j_gene: TRBJ2-2; d_gene: .; v_gene: TRBV7-7; abundance: .; CDR3aa: CASSLAQVDTGELFF; CDR3nt: TGTGCTAGCAGCTTAGCCCAGGTCGACACCGGGGAGCTGTTTTTT
j_gene: TRBJ2-7; d_gene: .; v_gene: TRBV6-6; abundance: .; CDR3aa: CASSQDSTYEQYF; CDR3nt: TGTGCCAGCAGTCAGGACAGTACCTACGAGCAGTACTTC
j_gene: TRBJ2-3; d_gene: TRBD2; v_gene: TRBV14; abundance: few; CDR3aa: CASSQDRGRAGDTQYF; CDR3nt: TGTGCCAGCAGCCAAGACCGCGGGAGGGCCGGGGATACGCAGTATTTT